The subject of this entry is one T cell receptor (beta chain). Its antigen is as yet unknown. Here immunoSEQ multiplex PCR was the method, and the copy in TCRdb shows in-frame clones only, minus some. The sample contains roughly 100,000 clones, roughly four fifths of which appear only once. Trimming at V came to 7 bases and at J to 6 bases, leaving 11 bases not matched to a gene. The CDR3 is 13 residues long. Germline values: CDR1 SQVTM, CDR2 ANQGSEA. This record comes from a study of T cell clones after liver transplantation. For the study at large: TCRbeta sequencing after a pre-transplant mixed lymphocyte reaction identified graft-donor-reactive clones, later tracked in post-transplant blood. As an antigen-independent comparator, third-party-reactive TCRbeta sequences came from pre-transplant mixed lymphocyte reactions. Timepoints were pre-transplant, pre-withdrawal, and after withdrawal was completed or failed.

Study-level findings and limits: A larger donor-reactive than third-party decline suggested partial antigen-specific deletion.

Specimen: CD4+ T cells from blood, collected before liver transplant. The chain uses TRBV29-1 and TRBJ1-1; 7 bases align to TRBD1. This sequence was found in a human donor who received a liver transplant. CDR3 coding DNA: TGCAGCGCTCGACAGGGTGCGGGCGCTGAAGCTTTCTTT. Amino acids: CSARQGAGAEAFF.